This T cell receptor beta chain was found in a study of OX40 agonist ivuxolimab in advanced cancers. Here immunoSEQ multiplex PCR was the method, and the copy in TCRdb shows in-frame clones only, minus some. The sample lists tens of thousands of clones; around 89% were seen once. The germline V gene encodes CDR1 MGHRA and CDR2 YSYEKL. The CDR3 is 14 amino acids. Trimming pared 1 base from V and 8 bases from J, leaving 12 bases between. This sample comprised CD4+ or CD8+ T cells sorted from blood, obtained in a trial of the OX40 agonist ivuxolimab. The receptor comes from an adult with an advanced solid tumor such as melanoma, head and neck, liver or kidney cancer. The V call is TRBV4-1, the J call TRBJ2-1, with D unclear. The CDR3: CASSQANLEHEQFF. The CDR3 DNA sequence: TGCGCCAGCAGCCAAGCTAACCTGGAACATGAGCAGTTCTTC.